This T cell receptor beta chain originates from a study of OX40 agonist ivuxolimab in advanced cancers. Study background: Prior therapy, whether anti-PD-1, anti-PD-L1 or anti-CTLA-4, was allowed, and roughly 44% had some. The study's findings and limits: There was clonal expansion of CD4+ and CD8+ blood T cells by week 6 at 0.1 to 3.0 mg/kg. CD8+ T cells (on average) carried more expanded clones than CD4+ T cells.

The method was immunoSEQ multiplex PCR; TCRdb's version includes in-frame clones alone and lacks a portion of them. The sample yields 70,000 to 80,000 clones, about 85% seen once. Notes on this clone: Its target is not known.

Exclusion of a patient followed from autoimmune disease history or systemic immunosuppression. Germline V CDR1 and CDR2: LNHDA, SQIVND (reference sequence). V was pared by 9 bases and J by 3 bases, with 11 bases between. CDR3 length: 13 residues. The TCR sequence derives from an adult with an advanced solid tumor such as melanoma, head and neck, liver or kidney cancer. The chain links TRBV19 to TRBJ2-2; D possibly uses TRBD1 or TRBD2 (5 bases each). Sequenced here: CD4+ or CD8+ T cells sorted from blood, sampled in a trial of the OX40 agonist ivuxolimab. The CDR3 DNA sequence: TGTGCCAGCGGGACGGGCTACACCGGGGAGCTGTTTTTT. It yields the protein CASGTGYTGELFF. Based on the CDR3 plus reference TRBV19 and TRBJ2-2, the full variable domain is DGGITQSPKYLFRKEGQNVTLSCEQNLNHDAMYWYRQDPGQGLRLIYYSQIVNDFQKGDIAEGYSVSREKKESFPLTVTSAQKNPTAFYLCASGTGYTGELFFGEGSRLTVL.